Below, one TCR beta chain is given with its context. At one of its ends the junction is not consistent with the germline gene, which may arise from a read error. No cell sorting was done before RNA was extracted from the tissue. Between August and November 2014, newly diagnosed, chemotherapy-naive lung cancer patients underwent thoracic surgery in China. This specimen belongs to a study of tumor and adjacent non-tumor tissue in lung cancer. For the study at large: The cohort had approximately 13 adenocarcinoma, a couple of squamous cell and 1 small cell patients.

The germline V gene has CDR1 MGHRA and CDR2 YSYEKL. The CDR3 loop spans 14 amino acids. Three rounds of nested PCR, following a modified ARM-PCR protocol, produced the TCRbeta library. TCRdb processed the multiplex PCR reads anew with MiXCR; each CDR3 protein has one entry. The table lists about 90,000 distinct CDR3 sequences, 61% of them singletons. This rearrangement joins TRBV4-1 to TRBJ2-3, with 11 bases lining up with TRBD2. This receptor was obtained from a man aged 65 to 79 with non-small cell lung cancer. The material sequenced was lung tumor tissue. In nucleotides, the CDR3 is TGCGCGAGCAGCCAAGGCCTAGCGGGAGGTACGCAATATTTT. Translated, it gives CASSQGLAGGTQYF.